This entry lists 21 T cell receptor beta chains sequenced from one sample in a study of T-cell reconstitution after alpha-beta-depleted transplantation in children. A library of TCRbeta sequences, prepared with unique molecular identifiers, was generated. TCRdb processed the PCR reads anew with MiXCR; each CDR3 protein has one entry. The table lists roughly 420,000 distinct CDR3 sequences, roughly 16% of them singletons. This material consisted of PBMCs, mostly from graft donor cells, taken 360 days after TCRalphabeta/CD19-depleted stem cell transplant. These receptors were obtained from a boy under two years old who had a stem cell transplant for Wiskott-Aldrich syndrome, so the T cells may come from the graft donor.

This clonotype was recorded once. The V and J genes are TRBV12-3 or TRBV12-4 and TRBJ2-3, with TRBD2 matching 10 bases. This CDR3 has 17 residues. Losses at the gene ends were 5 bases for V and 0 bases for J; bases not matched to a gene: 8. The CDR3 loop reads CASSQASGGESTDTQYF. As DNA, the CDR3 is TGTGCCAGCAGTCAGGCTAGCGGGGGAGAAAGCACAGATACGCAGTATTTT.

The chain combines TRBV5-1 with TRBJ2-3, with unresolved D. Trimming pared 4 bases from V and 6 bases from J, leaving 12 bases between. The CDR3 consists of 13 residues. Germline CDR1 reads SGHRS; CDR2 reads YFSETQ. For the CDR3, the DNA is TGCGCCAGCAGCGAGACTTGGTTGGATACGCAGTATTTT. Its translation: CASSETWLDTQYF.

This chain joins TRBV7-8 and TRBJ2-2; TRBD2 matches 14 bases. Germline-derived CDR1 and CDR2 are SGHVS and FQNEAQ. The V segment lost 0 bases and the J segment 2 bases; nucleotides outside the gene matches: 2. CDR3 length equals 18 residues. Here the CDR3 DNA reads TGTGCCAGCAGCTTAGCGACTAGCGGGGGGGCTAACACCGGGGAGCTGTTTTTT. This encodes CASSLATSGGANTGELFF.

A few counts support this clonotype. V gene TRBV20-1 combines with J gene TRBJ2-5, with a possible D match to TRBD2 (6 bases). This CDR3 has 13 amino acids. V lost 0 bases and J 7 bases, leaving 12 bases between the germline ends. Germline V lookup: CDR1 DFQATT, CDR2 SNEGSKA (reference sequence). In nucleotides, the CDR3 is TGCAGTGCTAGAGATCCGACTAGAACGACCCAGTACTTC. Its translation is CSARDPTRTTQYF.

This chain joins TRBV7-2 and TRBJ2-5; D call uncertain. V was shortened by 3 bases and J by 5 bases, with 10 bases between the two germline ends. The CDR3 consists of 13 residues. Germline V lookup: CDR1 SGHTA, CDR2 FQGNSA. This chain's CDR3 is CASSFGESETQYF. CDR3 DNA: TGTGCCAGCAGCTTTGGGGAAAGCGAGACCCAGTACTTC.

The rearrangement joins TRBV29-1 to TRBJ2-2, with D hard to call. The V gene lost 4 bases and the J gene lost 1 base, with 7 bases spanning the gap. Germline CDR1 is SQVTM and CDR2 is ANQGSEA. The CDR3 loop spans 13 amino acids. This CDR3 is CSVGSMNTGELFF. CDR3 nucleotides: TGCAGCGTTGGATCGATGAACACCGGGGAGCTGTTTTTT.

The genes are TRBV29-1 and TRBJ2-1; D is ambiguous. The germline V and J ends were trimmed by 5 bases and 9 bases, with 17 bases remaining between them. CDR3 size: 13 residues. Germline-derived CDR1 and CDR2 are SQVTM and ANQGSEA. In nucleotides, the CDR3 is TGCAGCGTTCCCGATACGATTTTAGCTGAGCAGTTCTTC. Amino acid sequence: CSVPDTILAEQFF.

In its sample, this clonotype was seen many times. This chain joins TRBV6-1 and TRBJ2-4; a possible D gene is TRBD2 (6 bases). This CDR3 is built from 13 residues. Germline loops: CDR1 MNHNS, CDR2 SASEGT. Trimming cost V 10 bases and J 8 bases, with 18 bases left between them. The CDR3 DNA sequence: TGTGCCACATCAATCGGGAGAACAGACATTCAGTACTTC. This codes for CATSIGRTDIQYF.

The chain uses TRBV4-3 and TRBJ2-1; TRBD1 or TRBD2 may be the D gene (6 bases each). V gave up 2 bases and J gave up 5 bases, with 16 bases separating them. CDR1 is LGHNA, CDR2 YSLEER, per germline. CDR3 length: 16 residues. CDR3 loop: CASSQRGLAANNEQFF. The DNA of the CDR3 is TGCGCCAGCAGCCAACGGGGGCTAGCCGCTAACAATGAGCAGTTCTTC.

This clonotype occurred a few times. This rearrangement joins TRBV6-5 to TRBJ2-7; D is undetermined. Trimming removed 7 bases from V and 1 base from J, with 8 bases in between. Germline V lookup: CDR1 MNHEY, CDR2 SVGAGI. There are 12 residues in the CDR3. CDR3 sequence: CASNALSYEQYF. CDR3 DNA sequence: TGTGCCAGCAACGCCCTTTCCTACGAGCAGTACTTC.

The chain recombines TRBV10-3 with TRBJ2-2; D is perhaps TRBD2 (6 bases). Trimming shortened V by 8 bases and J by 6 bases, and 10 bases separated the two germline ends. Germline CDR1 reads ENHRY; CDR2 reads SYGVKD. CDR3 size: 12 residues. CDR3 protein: CAIGGTAGELFF. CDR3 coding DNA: TGTGCCATCGGAGGGACGGCCGGGGAGCTGTTTTTT.

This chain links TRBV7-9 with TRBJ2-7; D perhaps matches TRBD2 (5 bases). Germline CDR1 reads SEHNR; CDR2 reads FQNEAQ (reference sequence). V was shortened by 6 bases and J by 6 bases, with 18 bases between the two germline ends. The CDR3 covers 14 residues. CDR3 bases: TGTGCCAGCAGGGCCGGGGTCCCGGACGGCGAGCAGTACTTC. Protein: CASRAGVPDGEQYF.

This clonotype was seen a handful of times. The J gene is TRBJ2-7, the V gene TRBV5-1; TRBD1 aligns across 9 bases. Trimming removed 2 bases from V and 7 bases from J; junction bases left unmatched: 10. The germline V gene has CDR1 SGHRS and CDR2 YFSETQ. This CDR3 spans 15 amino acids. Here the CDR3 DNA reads TGCGCCAGCAGCTTATGGACAGGGGTAAGGCGGGAGCAGTACTTC. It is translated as CASSLWTGVRREQYF.

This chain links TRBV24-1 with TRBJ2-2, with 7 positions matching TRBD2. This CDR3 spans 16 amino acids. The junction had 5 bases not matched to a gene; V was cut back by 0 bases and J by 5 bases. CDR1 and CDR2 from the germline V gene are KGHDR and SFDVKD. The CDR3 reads CATSDLWYGGTGELFF. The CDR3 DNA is TGTGCCACCAGTGATTTGTGGTACGGGGGGACCGGGGAGCTGTTTTTT.

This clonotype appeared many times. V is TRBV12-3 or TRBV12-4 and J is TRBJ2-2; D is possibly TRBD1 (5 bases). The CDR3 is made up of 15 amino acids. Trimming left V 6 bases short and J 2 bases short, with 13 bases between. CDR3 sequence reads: CASRPSGANTGELFF. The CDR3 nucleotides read TGTGCCAGCAGACCAAGTGGGGCCAACACCGGGGAGCTGTTTTTT.

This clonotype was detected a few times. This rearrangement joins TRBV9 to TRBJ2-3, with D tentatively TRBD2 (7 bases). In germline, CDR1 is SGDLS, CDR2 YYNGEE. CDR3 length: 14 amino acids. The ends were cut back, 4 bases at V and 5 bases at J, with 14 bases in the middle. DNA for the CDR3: TGTGCCAGCAGCCTCGGGGGAGGGGGAGATACGCAGTATTTT. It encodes CASSLGGGGDTQYF.

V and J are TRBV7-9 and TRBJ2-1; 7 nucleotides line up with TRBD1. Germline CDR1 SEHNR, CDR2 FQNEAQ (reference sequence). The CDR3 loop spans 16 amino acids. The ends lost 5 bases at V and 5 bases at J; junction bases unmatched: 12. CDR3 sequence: CASSPLKDRWNNEQFF. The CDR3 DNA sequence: TGTGCCAGCAGCCCCCTGAAGGACAGGTGGAACAATGAGCAGTTCTTC.

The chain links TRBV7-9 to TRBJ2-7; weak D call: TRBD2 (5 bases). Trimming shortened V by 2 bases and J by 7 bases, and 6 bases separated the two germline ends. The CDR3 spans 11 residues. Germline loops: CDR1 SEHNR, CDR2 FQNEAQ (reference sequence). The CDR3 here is CASSLTGEQYF. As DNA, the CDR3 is TGTGCCAGCAGCTTAACGGGGGAGCAGTACTTC.

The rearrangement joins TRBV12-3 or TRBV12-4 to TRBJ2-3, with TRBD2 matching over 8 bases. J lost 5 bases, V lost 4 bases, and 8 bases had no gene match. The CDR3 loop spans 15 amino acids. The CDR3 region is CASSSPAGVRDTQYF. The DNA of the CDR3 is TGTGCCAGCAGTTCCCCAGCGGGAGTGAGAGATACGCAGTATTTT.

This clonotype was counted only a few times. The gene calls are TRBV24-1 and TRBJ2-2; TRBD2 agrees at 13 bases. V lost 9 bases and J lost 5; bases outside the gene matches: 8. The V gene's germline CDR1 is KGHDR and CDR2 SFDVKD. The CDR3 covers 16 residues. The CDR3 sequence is CATATSGRPGTGELFF. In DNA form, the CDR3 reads TGTGCCACCGCGACTAGCGGGAGGCCGGGTACCGGGGAGCTGTTTTTT.

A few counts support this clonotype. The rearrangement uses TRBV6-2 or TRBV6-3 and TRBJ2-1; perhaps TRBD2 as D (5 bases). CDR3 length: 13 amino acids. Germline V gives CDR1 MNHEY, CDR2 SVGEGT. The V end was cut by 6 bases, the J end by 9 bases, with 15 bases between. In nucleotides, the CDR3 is TGTGCCAGCAGCCGACGGGTAGGAGGTGAGCAGTTCTTC. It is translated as CASSRRVGGEQFF.